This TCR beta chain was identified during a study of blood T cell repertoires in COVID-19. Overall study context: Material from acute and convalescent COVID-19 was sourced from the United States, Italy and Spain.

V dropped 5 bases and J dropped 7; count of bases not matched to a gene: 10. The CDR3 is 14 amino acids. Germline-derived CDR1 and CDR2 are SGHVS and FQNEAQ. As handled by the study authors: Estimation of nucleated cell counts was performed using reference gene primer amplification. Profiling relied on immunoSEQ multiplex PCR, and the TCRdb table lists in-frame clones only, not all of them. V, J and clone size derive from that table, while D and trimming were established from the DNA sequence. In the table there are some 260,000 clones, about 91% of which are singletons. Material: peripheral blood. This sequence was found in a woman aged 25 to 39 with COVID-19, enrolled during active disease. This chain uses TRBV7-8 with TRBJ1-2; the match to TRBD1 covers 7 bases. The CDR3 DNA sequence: TGTGCCAGCAGCCTTCGACAGGGTATCGGTGGCTACACCTTC. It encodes CASSLRQGIGGYTF.